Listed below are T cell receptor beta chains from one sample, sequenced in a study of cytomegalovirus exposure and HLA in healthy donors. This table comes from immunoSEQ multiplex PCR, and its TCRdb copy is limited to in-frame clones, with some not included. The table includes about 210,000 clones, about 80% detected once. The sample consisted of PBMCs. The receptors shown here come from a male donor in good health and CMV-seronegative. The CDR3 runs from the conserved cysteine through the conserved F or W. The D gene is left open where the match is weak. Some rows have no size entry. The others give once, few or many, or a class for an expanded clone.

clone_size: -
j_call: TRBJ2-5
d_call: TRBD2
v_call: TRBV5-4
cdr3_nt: TGTGCCAGCAGCTTGGGCCTAGCGGGGCAAGAGACCCAGTACTTC
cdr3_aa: CASSLGLAGQETQYF

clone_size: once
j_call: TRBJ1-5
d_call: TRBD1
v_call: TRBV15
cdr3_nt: TGTGCCACCAGCAGCCCATTTCGGACAGGGGACTCTTCGGGCAATCAGCCCCAGCATTTT
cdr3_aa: CATSSPFRTGDSSGNQPQHF

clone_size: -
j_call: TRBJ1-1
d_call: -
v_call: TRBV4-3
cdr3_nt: TGCGCCAGCAGCCAAGTTCTGGGAGGCACTGAAGCTTTCTTT
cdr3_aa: CASSQVLGGTEAFF

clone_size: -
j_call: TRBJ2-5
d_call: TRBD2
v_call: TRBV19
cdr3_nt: TGTGCCAGTAGGAGCGGGAGGGGAGAGACCCAGTACTTC
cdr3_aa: CASRSGRGETQYF

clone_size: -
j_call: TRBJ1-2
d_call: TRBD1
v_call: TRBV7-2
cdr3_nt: TGTGCCAGCAGCCCCAGACAGGGCTATGGCTACACCTTC
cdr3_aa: CASSPRQGYGYTF

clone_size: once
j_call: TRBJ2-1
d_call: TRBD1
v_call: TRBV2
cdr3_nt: TGTGCCAGCCTGGGGGCGGGACAGGGGAACAATGAGCAGTTCTTC
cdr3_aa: CASLGAGQGNNEQFF

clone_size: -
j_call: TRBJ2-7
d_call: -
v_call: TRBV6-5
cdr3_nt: TGTGCCAGCACACGGGCCTACGAGCAGTACTTC
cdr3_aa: CASTRAYEQYF

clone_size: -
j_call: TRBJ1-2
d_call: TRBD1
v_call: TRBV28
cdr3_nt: TGTGCCAGCAGACGACAGGGTGCCTCCGCCCTTTATGGCTACACCTTC
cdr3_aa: CASRRQGASALYGYTF

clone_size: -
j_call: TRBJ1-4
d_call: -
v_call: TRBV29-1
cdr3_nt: TGCAGCGTTGGGAGGGGAGATGAAAAACTGTTTTTT
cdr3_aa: CSVGRGDEKLFF

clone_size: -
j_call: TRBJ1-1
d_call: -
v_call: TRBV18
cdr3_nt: TGTGCCAGCTCACCAACTTCAGGGAACACTGAAGCTTTCTTT
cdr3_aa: CASSPTSGNTEAFF

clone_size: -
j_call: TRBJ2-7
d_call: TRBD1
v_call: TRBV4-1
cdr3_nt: TGCGCCACGGGGTTTAGGCCGGGACAGAACTACGAGCAGTACTTC
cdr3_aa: CATGFRPGQNYEQYF

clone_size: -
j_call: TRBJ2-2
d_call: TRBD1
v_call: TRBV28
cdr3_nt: TGTGCCAGCAGTTCCCCGGACAGGGCCGGCGGGGAGCTGTTTTTT
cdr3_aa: CASSSPDRAGGELFF

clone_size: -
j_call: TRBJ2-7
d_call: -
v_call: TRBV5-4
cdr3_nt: TGTGCCAGCAGCCCGGGCGGTCGGGGCTCCTACGAGCAGTACTTC
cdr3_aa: CASSPGGRGSYEQYF

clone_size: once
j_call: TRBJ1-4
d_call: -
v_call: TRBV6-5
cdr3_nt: TGTGCCAGCAGTTACTCGGACAGAGCAGCTAATGAAAAACTGTTTTTT
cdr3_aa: CASSYSDRAANEKLFF

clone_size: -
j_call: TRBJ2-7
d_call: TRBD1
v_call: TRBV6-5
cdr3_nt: TGTGCCAGCAGACCCACAGGGGGCCCAGGGGAGCAGTACTTC
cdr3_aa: CASRPTGGPGEQYF

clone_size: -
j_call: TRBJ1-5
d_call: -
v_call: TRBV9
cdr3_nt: TGTGCCAGCAGTGCCGAGGACGGGGGTCAGCCCCAGCATTTT
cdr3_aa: CASSAEDGGQPQHF